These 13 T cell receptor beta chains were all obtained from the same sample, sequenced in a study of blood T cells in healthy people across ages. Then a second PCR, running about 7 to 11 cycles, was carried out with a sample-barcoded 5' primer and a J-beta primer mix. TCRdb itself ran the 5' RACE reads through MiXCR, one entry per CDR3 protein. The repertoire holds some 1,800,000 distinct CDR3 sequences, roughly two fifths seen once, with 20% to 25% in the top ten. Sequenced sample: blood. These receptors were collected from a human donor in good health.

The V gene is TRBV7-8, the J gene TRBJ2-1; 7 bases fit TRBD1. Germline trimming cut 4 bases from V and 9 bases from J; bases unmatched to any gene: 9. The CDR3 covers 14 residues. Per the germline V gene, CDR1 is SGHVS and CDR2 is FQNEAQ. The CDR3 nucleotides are TGTGCCAGCAGCTCGACAGGGTGGGAAGGTGAGCAGTTCTTC. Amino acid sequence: CASSSTGWEGEQFF.

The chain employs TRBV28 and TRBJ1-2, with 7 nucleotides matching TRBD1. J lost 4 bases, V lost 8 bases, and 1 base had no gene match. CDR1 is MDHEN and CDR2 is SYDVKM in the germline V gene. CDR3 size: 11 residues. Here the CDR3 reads CASGTVYGYTF. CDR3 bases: TGTGCCAGCGGGACAGTCTATGGCTACACCTTC.

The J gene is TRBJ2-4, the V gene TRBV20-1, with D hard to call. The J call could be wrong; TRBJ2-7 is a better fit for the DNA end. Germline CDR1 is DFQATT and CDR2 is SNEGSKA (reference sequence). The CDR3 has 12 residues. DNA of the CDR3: TGCAGTGCTAGTGACCCTACCTACGAGCAGTACTTC. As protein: CSASDPTYEQYF.

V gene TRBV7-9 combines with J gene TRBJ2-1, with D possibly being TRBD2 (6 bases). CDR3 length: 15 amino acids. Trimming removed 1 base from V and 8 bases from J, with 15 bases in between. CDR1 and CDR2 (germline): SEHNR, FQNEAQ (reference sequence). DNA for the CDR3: TGTGCCAGCAGCTTAGGTTGGAGGGCAGTCGATGAGCAGTTCTTC. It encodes CASSLGWRAVDEQFF.

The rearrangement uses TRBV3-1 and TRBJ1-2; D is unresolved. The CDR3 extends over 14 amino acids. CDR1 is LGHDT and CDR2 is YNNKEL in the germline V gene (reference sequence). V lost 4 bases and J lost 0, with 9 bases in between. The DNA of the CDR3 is TGTGCCAGCAGCCGGCGGGTCGCTAACTATGGCTACACCTTC. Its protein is CASSRRVANYGYTF.

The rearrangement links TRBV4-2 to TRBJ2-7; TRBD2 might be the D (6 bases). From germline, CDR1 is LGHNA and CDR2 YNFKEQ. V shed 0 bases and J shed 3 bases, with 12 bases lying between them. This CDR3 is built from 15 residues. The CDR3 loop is CASSQEGRKNYEQYF. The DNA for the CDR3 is TGTGCCAGCAGCCAAGAGGGGAGGAAGAACTACGAGCAGTACTTC.

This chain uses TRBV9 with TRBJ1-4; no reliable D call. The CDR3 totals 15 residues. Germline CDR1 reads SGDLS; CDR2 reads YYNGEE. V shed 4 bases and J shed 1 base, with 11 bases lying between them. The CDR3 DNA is TGTGCCAGCAGCATCCTGGGAGGAACTAATGAAAAACTGTTTTTT. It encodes CASSILGGTNEKLFF.

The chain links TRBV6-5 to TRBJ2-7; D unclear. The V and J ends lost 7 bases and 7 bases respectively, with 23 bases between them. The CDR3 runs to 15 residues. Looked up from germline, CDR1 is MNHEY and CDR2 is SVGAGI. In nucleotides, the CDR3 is TGTGCCAGCACCTTCCGTCTGGGTCCTAACAATGAGCAGTACTTC. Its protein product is CASTFRLGPNNEQYF.

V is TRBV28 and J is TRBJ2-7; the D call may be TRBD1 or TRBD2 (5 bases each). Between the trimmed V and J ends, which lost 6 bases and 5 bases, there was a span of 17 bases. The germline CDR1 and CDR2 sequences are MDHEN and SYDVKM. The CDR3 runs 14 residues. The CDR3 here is CASSFYGADNEQYF. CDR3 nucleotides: TGTGCCAGCAGCTTCTACGGGGCGGACAACGAGCAGTACTTC.

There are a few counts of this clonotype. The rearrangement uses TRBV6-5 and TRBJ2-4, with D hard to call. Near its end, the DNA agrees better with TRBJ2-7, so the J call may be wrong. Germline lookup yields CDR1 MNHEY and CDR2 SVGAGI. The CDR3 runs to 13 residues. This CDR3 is CASMSRKTYEQYF. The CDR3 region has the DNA TGTGCCAGCATGAGCAGGAAAACCTACGAGCAGTACTTC.

This CDR3 is CASSFRIEGVGYLAGNTIYF. The CDR3 nucleotides read TGTGCCAGCAGTTTCCGGATTGAGGGGGTTGGGTACTTAGCTGGAAACACCATATATTTT. This chain joins TRBV12-3 or TRBV12-4 and TRBJ1-3, with a weak D call TRBD1 (6 bases). Trimming shortened V by 3 bases and J by 2 bases, and 26 bases separated the two germline ends. This CDR3 region has 20 residues.

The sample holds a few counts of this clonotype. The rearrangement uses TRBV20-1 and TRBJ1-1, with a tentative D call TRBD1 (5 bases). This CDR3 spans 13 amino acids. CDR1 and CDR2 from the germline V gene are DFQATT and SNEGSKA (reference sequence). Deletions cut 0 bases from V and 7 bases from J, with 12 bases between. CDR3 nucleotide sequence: TGCAGTGCTAGAGATGCGCAGGGAGGTGAAGCTTTCTTT. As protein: CSARDAQGGEAFF.

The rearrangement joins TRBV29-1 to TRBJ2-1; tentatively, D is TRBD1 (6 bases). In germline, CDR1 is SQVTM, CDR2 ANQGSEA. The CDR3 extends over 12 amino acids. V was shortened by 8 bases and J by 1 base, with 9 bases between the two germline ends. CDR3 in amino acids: CSTDRSYNEQFF. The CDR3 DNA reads TGCAGCACTGACAGGTCCTACAATGAGCAGTTCTTC.